A single TCR beta chain is shown here with its context. Its target is not known. After template switching added a universal primer site, the resulting cDNA carried unique molecular identifiers. TCRdb recomputed calls from the 5' RACE reads with MiXCR, one row per CDR3 protein. The top ten clones hold roughly 3% of a sample with a few hundred thousand distinct CDR3 sequences, just under 10% of them seen once. This CDR3 spans 14 amino acids. Germline loops: CDR1 SEHNR, CDR2 FQNEAQ (reference sequence). Trimming took 2 bases from V and 0 from J, leaving 6 bases between them. The data were taken from a study of identical twins. Study-level findings and limits: Without tracking the same donors, conclusions rested on cross-sectional statistical analysis. Some out-of-frame alpha sequences were shared by twins, and these showed excess low generation probability. Out-of-frame beta sequences exhibited a weaker degree of excess twin sharing.

This sample also appeared in a second study, on yellow fever vaccine responses in identical twins.

The TCR sequence derives from a woman aged 18-29 years in good health. Sequencing was done on a sample of PBMCs. This chain links TRBV7-9 with TRBJ2-3; no clear D. CDR3 nucleotide sequence: TGTGCCAGCAGCTTATACCGGAGCACAGATACGCAGTATTTT. Protein: CASSLYRSTDTQYF.